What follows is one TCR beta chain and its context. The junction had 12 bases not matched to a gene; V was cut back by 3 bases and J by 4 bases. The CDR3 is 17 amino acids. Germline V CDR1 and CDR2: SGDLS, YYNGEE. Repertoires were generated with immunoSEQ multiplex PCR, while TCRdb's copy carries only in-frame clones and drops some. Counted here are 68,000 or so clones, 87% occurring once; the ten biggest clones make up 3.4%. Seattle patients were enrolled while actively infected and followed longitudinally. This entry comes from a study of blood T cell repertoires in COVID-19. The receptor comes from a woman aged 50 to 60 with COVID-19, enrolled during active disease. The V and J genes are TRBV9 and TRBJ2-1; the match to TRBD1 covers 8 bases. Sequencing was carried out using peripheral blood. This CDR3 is CASSAGLQGALYNEQFF. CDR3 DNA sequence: TGTGCCAGCAGCGCCGGACTCCAGGGGGCTTTATACAATGAGCAGTTCTTC.